The source of this TCR beta chain is a study of OX40 agonist ivuxolimab in advanced cancers. Trimming stripped 5 bases from V and 1 base from J, with 11 bases between. The CDR3 runs to 14 residues. Germline CDR1 and CDR2: SEHNR and FQNEAQ (reference sequence). Study findings and constraints: Circulating CD4+ and CD8+ T cells showed clonal expansion by week 6 at 0.1 to 3.0 mg/kg.

The protocol was immunoSEQ multiplex PCR, while the TCRdb copy is restricted to in-frame clones and leaves out a portion. Of 65,000 to 75,000 clones listed, approximately 78% are singletons. Of note for this clone: What it recognizes is unknown.

This receptor was obtained from an adult with an advanced solid tumor such as melanoma, head and neck, liver or kidney cancer. The starting material was CD4+ or CD8+ T cells sorted from blood, obtained in a trial of the OX40 agonist ivuxolimab. The chain couples TRBV7-9 to TRBJ1-1, with D maybe TRBD1 (5 bases). The CDR3 region is CASSLGGGNTEAFF. DNA of the CDR3: TGTGCCAGCAGCCTAGGCGGGGGGAACACTGAAGCTTTCTTT.